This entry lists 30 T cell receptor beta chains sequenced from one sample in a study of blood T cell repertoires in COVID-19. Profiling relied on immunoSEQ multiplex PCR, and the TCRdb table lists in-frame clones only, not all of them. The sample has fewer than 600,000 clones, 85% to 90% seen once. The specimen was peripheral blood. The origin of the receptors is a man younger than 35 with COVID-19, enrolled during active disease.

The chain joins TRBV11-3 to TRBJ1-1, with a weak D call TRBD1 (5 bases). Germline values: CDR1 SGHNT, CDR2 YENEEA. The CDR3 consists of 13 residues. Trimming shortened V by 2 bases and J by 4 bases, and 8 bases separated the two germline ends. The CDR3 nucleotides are TGTGCCAGCAGCTTAATGGGGCGCACTGAAGCTTTCTTT. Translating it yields CASSLMGRTEAFF.

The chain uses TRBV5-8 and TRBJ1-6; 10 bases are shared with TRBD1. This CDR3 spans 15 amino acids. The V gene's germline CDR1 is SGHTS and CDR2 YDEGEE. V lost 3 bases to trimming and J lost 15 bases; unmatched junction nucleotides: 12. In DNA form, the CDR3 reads TGTGCCAGCAGCTCGCTTGGGACAGGGGCAGCACGCCTCCACTTT. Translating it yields CASSSLGTGAARLHF. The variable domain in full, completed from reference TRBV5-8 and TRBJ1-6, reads EAGVTQSPTHLIKTRGQQATLRCSPISGHTSVYWYQQALGLGLQFLLWYDEGEERNRGNFPPRFSGRQFPNYSSELNVNALELEDSALYLCASSSLGTGAARLHFGNGTRLTVT.

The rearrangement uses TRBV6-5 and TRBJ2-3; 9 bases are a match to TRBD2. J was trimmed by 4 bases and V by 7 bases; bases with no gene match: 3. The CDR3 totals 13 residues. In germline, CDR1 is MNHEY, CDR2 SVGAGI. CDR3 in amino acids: CASIGGGADTQYF. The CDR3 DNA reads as TGTGCCAGCATTGGCGGGGGGGCAGATACGCAGTATTTT.

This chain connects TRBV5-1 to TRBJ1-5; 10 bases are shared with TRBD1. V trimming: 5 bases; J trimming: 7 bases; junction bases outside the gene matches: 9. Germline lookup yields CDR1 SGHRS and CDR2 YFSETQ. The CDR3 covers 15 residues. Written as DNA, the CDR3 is TGCGCCAGCAGTCTCGGACAGGGGGAAGGACAGCCCCAGCATTTT. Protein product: CASSLGQGEGQPQHF.

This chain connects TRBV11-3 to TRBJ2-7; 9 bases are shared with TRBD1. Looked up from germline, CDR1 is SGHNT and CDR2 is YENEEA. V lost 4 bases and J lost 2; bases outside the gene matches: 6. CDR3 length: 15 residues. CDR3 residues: CASSSGQGSTYEQYF. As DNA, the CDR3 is TGTGCCAGCAGCTCCGGACAGGGGAGCACCTACGAGCAGTACTTC.

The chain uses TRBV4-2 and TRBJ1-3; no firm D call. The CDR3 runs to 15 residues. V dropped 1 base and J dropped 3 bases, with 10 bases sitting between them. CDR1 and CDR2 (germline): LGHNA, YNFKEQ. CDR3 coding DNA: TGTGCCAGCAGCCAAGCTTGGGCAATTGGAAACACCATATATTTT. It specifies CASSQAWAIGNTIYF.

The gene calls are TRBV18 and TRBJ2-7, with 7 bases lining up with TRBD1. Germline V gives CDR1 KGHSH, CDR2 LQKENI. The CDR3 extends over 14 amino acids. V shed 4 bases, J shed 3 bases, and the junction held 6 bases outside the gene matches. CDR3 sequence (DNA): TGTGCCAGCTCACACACGACAGGGAGCTACGAGCAGTACTTC. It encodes CASSHTTGSYEQYF.

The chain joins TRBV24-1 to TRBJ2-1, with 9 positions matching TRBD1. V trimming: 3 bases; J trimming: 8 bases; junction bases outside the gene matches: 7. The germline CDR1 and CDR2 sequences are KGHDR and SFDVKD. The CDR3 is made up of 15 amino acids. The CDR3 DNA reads TGTGCCACCAGTGATCCGGGACAGGGACACGATGAGCAGTTCTTC. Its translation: CATSDPGQGHDEQFF.

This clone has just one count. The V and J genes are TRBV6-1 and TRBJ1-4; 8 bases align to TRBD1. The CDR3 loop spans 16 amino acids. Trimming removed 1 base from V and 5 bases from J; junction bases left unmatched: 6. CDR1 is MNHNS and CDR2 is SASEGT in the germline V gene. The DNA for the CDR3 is TGTGCCAGCAGTGAAGGCCTGACAGGGGACAATGAAAAACTGTTTTTT. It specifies CASSEGLTGDNEKLFF.

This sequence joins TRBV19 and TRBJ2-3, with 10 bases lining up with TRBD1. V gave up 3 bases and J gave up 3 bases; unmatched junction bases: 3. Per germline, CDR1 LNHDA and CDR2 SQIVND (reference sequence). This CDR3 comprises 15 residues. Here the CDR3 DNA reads TGTGCCAGTAGTATGGGACAGGGGTTAACAGATACGCAGTATTTT. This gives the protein CASSMGQGLTDTQYF.

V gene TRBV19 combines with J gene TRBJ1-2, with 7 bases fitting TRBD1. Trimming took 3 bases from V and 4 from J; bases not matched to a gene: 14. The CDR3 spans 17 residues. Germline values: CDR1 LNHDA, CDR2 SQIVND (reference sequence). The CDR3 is CASSIGARGHSPYGYTF. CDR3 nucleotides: TGTGCCAGTAGTATTGGGGCGAGGGGGCATTCCCCCTATGGCTACACCTTC.

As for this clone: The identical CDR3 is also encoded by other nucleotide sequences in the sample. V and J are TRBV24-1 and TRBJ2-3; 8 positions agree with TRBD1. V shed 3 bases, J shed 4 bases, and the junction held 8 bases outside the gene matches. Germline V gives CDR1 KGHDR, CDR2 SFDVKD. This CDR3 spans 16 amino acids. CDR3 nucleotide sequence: TGTGCCACCAGTGATCCCGGGACAGGACGGGCAGATACGCAGTATTTT. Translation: CATSDPGTGRADTQYF.

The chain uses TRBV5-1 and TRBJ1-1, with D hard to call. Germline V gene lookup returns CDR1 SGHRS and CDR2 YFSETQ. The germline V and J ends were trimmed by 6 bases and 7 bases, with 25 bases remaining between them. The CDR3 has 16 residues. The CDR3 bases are TGCGCCAGCACCCTGGTACAGACAACTCCGCCCGTTGAAGCTTTCTTT. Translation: CASTLVQTTPPVEAFF.

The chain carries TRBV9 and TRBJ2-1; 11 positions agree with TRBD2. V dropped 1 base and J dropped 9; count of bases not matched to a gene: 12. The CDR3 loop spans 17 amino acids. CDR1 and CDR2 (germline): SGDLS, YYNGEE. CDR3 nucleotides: TGTGCCAGCAGCGTAACAATTATAGCGGGGGGGCCTGGTGAGCAGTTCTTC. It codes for CASSVTIIAGGPGEQFF. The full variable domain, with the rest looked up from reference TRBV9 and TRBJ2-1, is DSGVTQTPKHLITATGQRVTLRCSPRSGDLSVYWYQQSLDQGLQFLIQYYNGEERAKGNILERFSAQQFPDLHSELNLSSLELGDSALYFCASSVTIIAGGPGEQFFGPGTRLTVL.

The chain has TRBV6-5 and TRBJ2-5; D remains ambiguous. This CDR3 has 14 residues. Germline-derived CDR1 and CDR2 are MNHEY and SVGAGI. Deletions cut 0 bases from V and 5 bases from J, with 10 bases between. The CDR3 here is CASSYSEPPETQYF. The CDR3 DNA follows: TGTGCCAGCAGTTACTCAGAGCCACCGGAGACCCAGTACTTC.

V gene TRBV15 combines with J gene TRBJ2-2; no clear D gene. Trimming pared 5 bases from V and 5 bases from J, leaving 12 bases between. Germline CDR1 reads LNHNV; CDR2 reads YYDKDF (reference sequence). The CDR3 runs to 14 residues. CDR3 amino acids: CATSGAAETGELFF. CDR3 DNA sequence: TGTGCCACCAGCGGCGCGGCAGAGACCGGGGAGCTGTTTTTT.

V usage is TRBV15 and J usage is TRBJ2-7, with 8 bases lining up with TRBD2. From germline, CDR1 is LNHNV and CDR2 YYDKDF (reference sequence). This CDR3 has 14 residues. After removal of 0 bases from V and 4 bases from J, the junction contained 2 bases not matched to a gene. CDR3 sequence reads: CATSREGLVYEQYF. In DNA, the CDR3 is TGTGCCACCAGCAGAGAGGGACTAGTTTACGAGCAGTACTTC.

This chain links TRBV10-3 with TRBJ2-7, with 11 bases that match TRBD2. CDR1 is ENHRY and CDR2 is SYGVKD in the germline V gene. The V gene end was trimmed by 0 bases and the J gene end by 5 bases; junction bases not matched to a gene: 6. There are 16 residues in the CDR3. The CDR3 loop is CAISESGSGRGNEQYF. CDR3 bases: TGTGCCATCAGTGAGTCGGGTAGCGGGAGGGGAAACGAGCAGTACTTC.

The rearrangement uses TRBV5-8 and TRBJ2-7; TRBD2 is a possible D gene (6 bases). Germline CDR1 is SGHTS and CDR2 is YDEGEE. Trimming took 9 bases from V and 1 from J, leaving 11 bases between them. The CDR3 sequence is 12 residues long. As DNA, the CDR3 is TGTGCCACCCTAGCGTTATCCTACGAGCAGTACTTC. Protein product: CATLALSYEQYF.

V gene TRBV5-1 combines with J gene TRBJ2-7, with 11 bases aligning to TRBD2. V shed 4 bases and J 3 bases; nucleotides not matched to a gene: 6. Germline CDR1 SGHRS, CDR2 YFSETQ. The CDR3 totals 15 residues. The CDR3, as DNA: TGCGCCAGCAGCGTTAGCGGGGGGGCCCACTACGAGCAGTACTTC. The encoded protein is CASSVSGGAHYEQYF.

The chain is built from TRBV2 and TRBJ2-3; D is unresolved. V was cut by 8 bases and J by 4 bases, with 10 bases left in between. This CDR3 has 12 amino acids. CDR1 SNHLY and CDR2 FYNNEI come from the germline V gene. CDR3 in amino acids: CASSYVPDTQYF. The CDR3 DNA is TGTGCCAGCTCCTACGTCCCAGATACGCAGTATTTT.

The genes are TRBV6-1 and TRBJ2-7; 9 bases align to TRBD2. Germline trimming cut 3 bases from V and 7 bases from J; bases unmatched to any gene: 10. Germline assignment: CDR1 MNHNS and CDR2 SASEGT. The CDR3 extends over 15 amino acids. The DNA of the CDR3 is TGTGCCAGCAGTGAGGGGCGGGGGGGCCCGCAAGAGCAGTACTTC. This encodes CASSEGRGGPQEQYF.

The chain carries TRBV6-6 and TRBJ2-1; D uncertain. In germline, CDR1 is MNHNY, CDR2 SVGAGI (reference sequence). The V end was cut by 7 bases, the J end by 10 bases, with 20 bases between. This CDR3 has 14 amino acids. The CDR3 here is CASTSLPSGVEQFF. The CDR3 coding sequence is TGTGCCAGCACTTCTCTTCCCTCCGGAGTCGAGCAGTTCTTC.

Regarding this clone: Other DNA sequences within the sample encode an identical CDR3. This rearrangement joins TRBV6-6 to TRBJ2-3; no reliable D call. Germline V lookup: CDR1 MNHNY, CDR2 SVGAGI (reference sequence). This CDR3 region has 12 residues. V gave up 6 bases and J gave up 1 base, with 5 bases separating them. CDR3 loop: CASRSGTDTQYF. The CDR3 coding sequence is TGTGCCAGCAGATCCGGCACAGATACGCAGTATTTT.

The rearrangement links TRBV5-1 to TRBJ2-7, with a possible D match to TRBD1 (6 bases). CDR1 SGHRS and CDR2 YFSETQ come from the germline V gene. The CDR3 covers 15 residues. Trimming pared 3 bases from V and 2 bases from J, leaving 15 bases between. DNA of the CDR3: TGCGCCAGCAGCTCCCACAGGGCCCTTCCCTACGAGCAGTACTTC. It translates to CASSSHRALPYEQYF.

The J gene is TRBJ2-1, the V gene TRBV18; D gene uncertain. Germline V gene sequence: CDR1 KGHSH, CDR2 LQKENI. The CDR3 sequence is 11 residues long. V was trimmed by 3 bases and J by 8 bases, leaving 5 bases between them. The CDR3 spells CASSPADEQFF. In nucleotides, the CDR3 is TGTGCCAGCTCACCTGCAGATGAGCAGTTCTTC.

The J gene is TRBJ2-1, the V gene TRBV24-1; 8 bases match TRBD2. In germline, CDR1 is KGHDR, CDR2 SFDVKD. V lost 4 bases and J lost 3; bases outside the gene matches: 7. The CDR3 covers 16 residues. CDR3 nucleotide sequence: TGTGCCACCAGTGACTTAGCGGGAACGGACTACAATGAGCAGTTCTTC. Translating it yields CATSDLAGTDYNEQFF.

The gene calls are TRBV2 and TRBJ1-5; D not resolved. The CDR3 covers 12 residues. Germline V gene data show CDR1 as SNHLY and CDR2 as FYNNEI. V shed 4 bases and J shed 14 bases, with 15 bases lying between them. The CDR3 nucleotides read TGTGCCAGCAGTGCCCCCGGGAAAATGAAGCATTTT. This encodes CASSAPGKMKHF.

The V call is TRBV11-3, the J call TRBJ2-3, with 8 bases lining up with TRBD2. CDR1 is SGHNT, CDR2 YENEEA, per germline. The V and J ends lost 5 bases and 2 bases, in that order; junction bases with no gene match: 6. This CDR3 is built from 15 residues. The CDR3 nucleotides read TGTGCCAGCAGCCCAGGACTAGCAACCACAGATACGCAGTATTTT. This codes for CASSPGLATTDTQYF.

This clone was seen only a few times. DNA for the CDR3: TGCGCCAGCTGCCCCGGCGAGGGCAATCAGCCCCAGCATTTT. It is translated as CASCPGEGNQPQHF. The J gene is TRBJ1-5, the V gene TRBV5-1; D is unclear. Germline V CDR1 and CDR2: SGHRS, YFSETQ. The CDR3 has 14 residues. With 7 bases removed from V and 2 bases from J, the gap between germline ends came to 13 bases.